This T cell receptor (beta chain) appears in the sequencing data of a study of T-cell memory formation after mild COVID-19. Study context: Each donor largely had its own TCR clusters. Points from the study as a whole: Mostly located in CM and EM were contracting CD4+ clones, with contracting CD8+ clones located in EMRA. Some responding clones appeared in pre-infection memory, suggesting cross-reactive memory joined.

Employing constant-segment primers, 5'RACE generated TCR alpha and TCR beta cDNA libraries bearing sample barcodes and UMIs. TCRdb reanalysed the 5' RACE reads using MiXCR and keeps one entry per CDR3 protein. The repertoire holds 550,000 to 600,000 distinct CDR3 sequences, with approximately 15% as singletons. In regard to this clonotype: Its antigen is unidentified.

Sequenced sample: PBMCs or a T cell subset sorted from them (not recorded which). This TCR was sampled from an adult woman who had mild COVID-19 (a few samples of this study predate the infection). Cell type and time point are not known.

CDR3 bases: TGTGCCAGCAGCCAAGGCCCCCTCGGGGGCAGGGTCAATGAGCAGTTCTTC. This codes for CASSQGPLGGRVNEQFF. The chain has TRBV3-1 and TRBJ2-1; D possibly matches TRBD1 or TRBD2 (6 bases each). In germline, CDR1 is LGHDT, CDR2 YNNKEL (reference sequence). The CDR3 is 17 residues long. V was shortened by 1 base and J by 6 bases, with 19 bases between the two germline ends.